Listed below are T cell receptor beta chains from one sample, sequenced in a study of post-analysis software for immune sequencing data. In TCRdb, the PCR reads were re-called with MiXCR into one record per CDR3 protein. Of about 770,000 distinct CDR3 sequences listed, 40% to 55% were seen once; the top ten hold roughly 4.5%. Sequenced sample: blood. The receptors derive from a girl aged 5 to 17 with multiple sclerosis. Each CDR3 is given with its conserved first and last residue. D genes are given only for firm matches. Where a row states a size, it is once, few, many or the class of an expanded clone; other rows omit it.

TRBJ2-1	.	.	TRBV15	CATSRDPRTYNEQFF	TGTGCCACCAGCAGAGATCCGAGGACTTACAATGAGCAGTTCTTC
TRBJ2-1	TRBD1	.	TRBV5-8	CASRPQGDEQFF	TGTGCCAGCAGGCCCCAGGGGGATGAGCAGTTCTTC
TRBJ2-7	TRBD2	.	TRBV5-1	CASSSGLAESYEQYF	TGCGCCAGCAGCTCCGGACTAGCGGAGTCCTACGAGCAGTACTTC
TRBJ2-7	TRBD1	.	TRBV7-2	CASSLVAGGSGEQYF	TGTGCCAGCAGCTTAGTGGCAGGGGGCTCCGGCGAGCAGTACTTC
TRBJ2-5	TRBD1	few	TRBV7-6	CASSLGLKDRVTETQYF	TGTGCCAGCAGCTTAGGTCTCAAGGACAGGGTAACTGAGACCCAGTACTTC
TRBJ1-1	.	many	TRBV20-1	CSAREATEAFF	TGCAGTGCTAGAGAGGCGACTGAAGCTTTCTTT
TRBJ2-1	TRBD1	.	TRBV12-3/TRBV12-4	CASSQGQGELHEQFF	TGTGCCAGCAGTCAAGGACAGGGAGAACTCCATGAGCAGTTCTTC
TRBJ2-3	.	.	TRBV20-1	CSASVPGTSPDTQYF	TGCAGTGCTTCCGTCCCGGGGACCTCTCCAGATACGCAGTATTTT
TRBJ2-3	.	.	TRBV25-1	CASSPLQRTSTDTQYF	TGTGCCAGCAGTCCACTCCAGCGGACTAGCACAGATACGCAGTATTTT
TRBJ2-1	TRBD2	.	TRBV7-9	CASSLYLAGVYEQFF	TGTGCCAGCAGCTTATACCTAGCGGGAGTCTATGAGCAGTTCTTC
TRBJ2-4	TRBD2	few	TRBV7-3	CASSYRGLASEQYF	TGTGCCAGCAGCTACCGCGGACTAGCGAGTGAGCAGTACTTC
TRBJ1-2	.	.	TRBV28	CASSLKSKYGYTF	TGTGCCAGCAGTTTGAAGAGTAAATATGGCTACACCTTC
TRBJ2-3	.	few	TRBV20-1	CSARPGTPGDTQYF	TGCAGTGCTAGGCCTGGGACGCCCGGAGATACACAGTATTTT
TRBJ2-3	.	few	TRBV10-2	CATRQRTASTDTQDF	TGCGCCACCCGACAACGGACGGCTAGCACAGATACGCAGGATTTT
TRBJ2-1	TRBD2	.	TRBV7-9	CASSLLAGAHEQFF	TGTGCCAGCAGCTTACTAGCGGGAGCACATGAGCAGTTCTTC
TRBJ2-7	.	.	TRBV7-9	CASKQGSYEQYF	TGTGCCAGCAAACAGGGCTCCTACGAGCAGTACTTC
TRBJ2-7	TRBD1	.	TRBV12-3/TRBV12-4	CASSSTSTGDEQYF	TGTGCCAGCAGCTCCACTTCGACAGGGGACGAGCAGTACTTC
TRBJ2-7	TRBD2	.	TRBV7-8	CASSLGSSGRRYEQYF	TGTGCCAGCAGTCTAGGGTCTAGCGGGAGGCGGTACGAGCAGTACTTC
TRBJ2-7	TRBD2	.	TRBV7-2	CASSPQGGRVGNEQYF	TGTGCCAGCAGCCCACAGGGCGGGAGGGTTGGTAACGAGCAGTACTTC
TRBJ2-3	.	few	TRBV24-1	CATSGKTGRGSTDTQYF	TGTGCCACCAGTGGCAAAACAGGGAGAGGGAGCACAGATACGCAGTATTTT
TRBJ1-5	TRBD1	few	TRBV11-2	CASSAGTVSHQPQHF	TGTGCCAGCAGCGCCGGGACAGTCAGTCATCAGCCCCAGCATTTT
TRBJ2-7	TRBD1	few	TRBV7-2	CASSPRQGAHEQYF	TGTGCCAGCAGCCCGAGACAGGGGGCCCACGAGCAGTACTTC
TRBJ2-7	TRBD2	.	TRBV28	CASSALAGVTYEQYF	TGTGCCAGCAGTGCGCTAGCGGGAGTCACCTACGAGCAGTACTTC
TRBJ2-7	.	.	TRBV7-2	CASSVAAPSDEQYF	TGTGCCAGCAGCGTAGCGGCCCCTTCCGACGAGCAGTACTTC
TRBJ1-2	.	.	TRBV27	CASSDGGTGYTF	TGTGCCAGTTCGGACGGCGGAACGGGCTACACCTTC
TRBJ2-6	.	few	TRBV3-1	CASSRFTGTSGANVRTF	TGTGCCAGCAGCCGTTTTACAGGTACCTCTGGGGCCAACGTCCGGACTTTC
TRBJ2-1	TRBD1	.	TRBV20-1	CSALRTGGNEQFF	TGCAGTGCCCTAAGGACAGGGGGCAATGAGCAGTTCTTC
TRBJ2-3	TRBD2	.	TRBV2	CASRKTSGSADTQYF	TGTGCCAGCAGGAAGACTAGCGGGAGTGCAGATACGCAGTATTTT
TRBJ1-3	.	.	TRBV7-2	CASGPPGPWGNTIYF	TGTGCCAGCGGCCCGCCGGGACCCTGGGGAAACACCATATATTTT
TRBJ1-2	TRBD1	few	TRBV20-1	CSARPAGQGNVYGYTF	TGCAGTGCTAGGCCCGCGGGACAGGGAAATGTTTATGGCTACACCTTC
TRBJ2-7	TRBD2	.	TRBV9	CASSRSGRPYEQYF	TGTGCCAGCAGCCGTAGCGGGCGACCCTACGAGCAGTACTTC
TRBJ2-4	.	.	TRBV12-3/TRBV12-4	CASSRINIQYF	TGTGCCAGCAGCCGTATAAACATTCAGTACTTC
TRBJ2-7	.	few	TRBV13	CASSLGGGGRTYEQYF	TGTGCCAGCAGCTTAGGCGGAGGGGGACGGACCTACGAGCAGTACTTC
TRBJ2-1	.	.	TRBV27	CASSLRGITAHEQFF	TGTGCCAGCAGTCTCCGGGGAATTACCGCCCATGAGCAGTTCTTC
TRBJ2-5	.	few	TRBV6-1	CASSVSLAEETQYF	TGTGCCAGCAGTGTTAGTCTAGCAGAAGAGACCCAGTACTTC
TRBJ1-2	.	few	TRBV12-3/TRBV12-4	CASSPRQISYGYTF	TGTGCCAGCAGTCCCCGACAGATAAGCTATGGCTACACCTTC
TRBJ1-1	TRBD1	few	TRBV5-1	CASSLAPTGADTEAFF	TGCGCCAGCAGCTTGGCTCCGACAGGGGCGGACACTGAAGCTTTCTTT
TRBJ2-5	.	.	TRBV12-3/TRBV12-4	CASARAQEIQYF	TGTGCCTCGGCTAGGGCACAAGAGATCCAGTACTTC
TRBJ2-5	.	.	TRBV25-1	CASRGRWETQYF	TGTGCCAGCAGGGGGCGCTGGGAGACCCAGTACTTC
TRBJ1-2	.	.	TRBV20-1	CSAREDSSWAFGYTF	TGCAGTGCTAGAGAAGACTCCTCCTGGGCCTTTGGCTACACCTTC
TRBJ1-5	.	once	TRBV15	CATSRGDTAAQHF	TGTGCCACCAGCAGAGGGGACACGGCGGCCCAGCATTTT
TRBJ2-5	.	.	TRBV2	CASGTETQYF	TGTGCCAGCGGGACGGAGACCCAGTACTTC
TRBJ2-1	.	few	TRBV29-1	CSVGTALQFF	TGCAGCGTTGGGACGGCCTTGCAGTTCTTC
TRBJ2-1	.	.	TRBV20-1	CSASSAGYNEQFF	TGCAGTGCTAGCTCGGCGGGTTACAATGAGCAGTTCTTC
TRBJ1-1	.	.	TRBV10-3	CAISEPDKNTEAFF	TGTGCCATCAGTGAACCGGACAAGAACACTGAAGCTTTCTTT
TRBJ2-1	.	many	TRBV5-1	CASSLEAGVHNEQFF	TGCGCCAGCAGCTTGGAGGCTGGGGTCCACAATGAGCAGTTCTTC
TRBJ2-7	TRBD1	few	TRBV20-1	CSAIWATGATYEQYF	TGCAGTGCTATCTGGGCCACAGGGGCAACCTACGAGCAGTACTTC
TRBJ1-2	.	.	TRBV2	CASSESAGYGGYTF	TGTGCCAGCAGTGAATCTGCAGGGTACGGTGGCTACACCTTC
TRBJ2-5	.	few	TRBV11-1	CASSNLGVRETQYF	TGTGCCAGCAGCAACCTGGGGGTGCGGGAGACCCAGTACTTC
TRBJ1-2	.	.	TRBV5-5	CASSPGRANYGYTF	TGTGCCAGCAGCCCCGGCAGAGCTAACTATGGCTACACCTTC
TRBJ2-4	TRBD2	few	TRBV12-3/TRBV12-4	CASSPGLAGGLAKNIQYF	TGTGCCAGCAGTCCGGGACTAGCGGGAGGGCTAGCCAAAAACATTCAGTACTTC
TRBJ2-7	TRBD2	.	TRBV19	CASSIGGGRHYEQYF	TGTGCCAGTAGTATAGGGGGCGGGAGGCACTACGAGCAGTACTTC